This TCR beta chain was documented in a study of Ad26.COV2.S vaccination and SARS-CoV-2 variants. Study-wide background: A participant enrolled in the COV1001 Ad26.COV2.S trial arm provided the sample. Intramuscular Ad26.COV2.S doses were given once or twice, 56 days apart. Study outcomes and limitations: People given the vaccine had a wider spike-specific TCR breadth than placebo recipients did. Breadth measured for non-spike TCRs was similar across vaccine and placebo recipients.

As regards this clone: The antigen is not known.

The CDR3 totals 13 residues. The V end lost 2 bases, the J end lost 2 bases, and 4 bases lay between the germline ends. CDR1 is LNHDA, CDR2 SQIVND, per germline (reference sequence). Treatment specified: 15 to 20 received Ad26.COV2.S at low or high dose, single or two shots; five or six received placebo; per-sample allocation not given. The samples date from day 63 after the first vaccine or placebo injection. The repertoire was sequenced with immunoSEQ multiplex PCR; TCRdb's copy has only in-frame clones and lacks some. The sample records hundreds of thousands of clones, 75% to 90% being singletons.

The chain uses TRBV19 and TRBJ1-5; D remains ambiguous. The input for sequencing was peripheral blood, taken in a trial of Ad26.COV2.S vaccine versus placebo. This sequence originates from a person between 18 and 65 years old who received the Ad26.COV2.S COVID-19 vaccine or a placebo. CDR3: CASSISGNQPQHF. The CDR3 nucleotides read TGTGCCAGTAGTATATCGGGCAATCAGCCCCAGCATTTT.